A single sample gave rise to the 22 T cell receptor beta chains below, sequenced in a study of beta chain features in type 1 diabetes. Every bit of the isolated RNA underwent reverse transcription, so sequencing read expressed TCRB transcripts. Libraries were prepared by immunoSEQ multiplex PCR; TCRdb keeps only in-frame clonotypes and omits some of them. The table lists 150,000 to 160,000 clones, approximately 10% of them singletons. The sample consisted of central memory CD4+ T cells from blood. The receptor set was obtained from a man younger than 35 in good health.

A few counts support this clone. The chain is built from TRBV11-3 and TRBJ2-7; the D is unclear. From germline, CDR1 is SGHNT and CDR2 YENEEA. CDR3 length: 15 residues. V shed 3 bases and J shed 2 bases, with 14 bases lying between them. The CDR3 nucleotides are TGTGCCAGCAGCTTCGGCGGAGAAAGCGCCTACGAGCAGTACTTC. It translates to CASSFGGESAYEQYF.

This clone came up a few times. For the CDR3, the DNA is TGCAGTGCTCTCCGGAGTGAAAAACTGTTTTTT. Its translation: CSALRSEKLFF. The chain uses TRBV20-1 and TRBJ1-4; D gene uncertain. In germline, CDR1 is DFQATT, CDR2 SNEGSKA (reference sequence). V was clipped by 5 bases and J by 7 bases, with 8 bases between them. This CDR3 spans 11 amino acids.

This sequence joins TRBV2 and TRBJ2-1; no definite D call. Germline V gene sequence: CDR1 SNHLY, CDR2 FYNNEI. V lost 6 bases, J lost 5 bases, and 11 bases lay in between. CDR3 length equals 13 residues. CDR3 DNA: TGTGCCAGCAGATCAGGAGTTGACAATGAGCAGTTCTTC. Translation gives CASRSGVDNEQFF.

The chain joins TRBV28 to TRBJ2-5, with 10 positions matching TRBD2. The CDR3 totals 17 residues. Looked up from germline, CDR1 is MDHEN and CDR2 is SYDVKM. V gave up 4 bases and J gave up 2 bases; unmatched junction bases: 10. The CDR3 region has the DNA TGTGCCAGCAGTTCCCAGCGGGAGGGCCGAGGGCAAGAGACCCAGTACTTC. This translates into CASSSQREGRGQETQYF.

This clone appeared a few times. The V and J genes are TRBV6-1 and TRBJ2-3, with TRBD1 matching 10 bases. The CDR3 spans 15 residues. Trimming cost V 4 bases and J 2 bases; bases outside gene matches: 3. The germline CDR1 and CDR2 sequences are MNHNS and SASEGT. Here the CDR3 reads CASSVGTGDTDTQYF. Written as DNA, the CDR3 is TGTGCCAGCAGTGTTGGGACAGGGGACACAGATACGCAGTATTTT.

The sample holds one count of this clone. This rearrangement joins TRBV9 to TRBJ2-3; a possible D gene is TRBD1 (5 bases). V lost 2 bases and J lost 6, with 10 bases in between. The CDR3 is made up of 13 amino acids. Germline values: CDR1 SGDLS, CDR2 YYNGEE. The CDR3 DNA reads TGTGCCAGCAGCGTGGATAGGGGTGATACGCAGTATTTT. Amino acids: CASSVDRGDTQYF. Drawing the rest from reference TRBV9 and TRBJ2-3, the complete variable domain is DSGVTQTPKHLITATGQRVTLRCSPRSGDLSVYWYQQSLDQGLQFLIQYYNGEERAKGNILERFSAQQFPDLHSELNLSSLELGDSALYFCASSVDRGDTQYFGPGTRLTVL.

There are a few counts of this clone. The CDR3 DNA reads TGTGCCAGTAGCAAAGGACAGGGGGCTGGCAATCAGCCCCAGCATTTT. This translates into CASSKGQGAGNQPQHF. The V gene is TRBV19, the J gene TRBJ1-5; 11 positions match TRBD1. Trimming at V came to 6 bases and at J to 2 bases, leaving 6 bases not matched to a gene. The CDR3 loop spans 16 amino acids. Germline CDR1 is LNHDA and CDR2 is SQIVND (reference sequence).

This clone was detected a few times. V and J are TRBV29-1 and TRBJ2-2; TRBD1 might be the D (6 bases). There are 15 residues in the CDR3. The germline V gene encodes CDR1 SQVTM and CDR2 ANQGSEA. With 5 bases removed from V and 4 bases from J, the gap between germline ends came to 17 bases. The CDR3 DNA is TGCAGCGTTCCAGTCTTTAAGGGGGTCACCGGGGAGCTGTTTTTT. Protein sequence: CSVPVFKGVTGELFF.

There are a few counts of this clone. The chain combines TRBV30 with TRBJ1-1; tentatively, D is TRBD1 (6 bases). The CDR3 covers 13 residues. Germline CDR1 is GTSNPN and CDR2 is SVGIG (reference sequence). The ends were cut back, 0 bases at V and 6 bases at J, with 11 bases in the middle. The CDR3: CAWSVRGTPEAFF. The CDR3, as DNA: TGTGCCTGGAGTGTAAGGGGGACCCCTGAAGCTTTCTTT.

This chain links TRBV9 with TRBJ1-2, with 7 bases identical to TRBD1. The CDR3 extends over 16 amino acids. The V and J ends lost 4 bases and 8 bases, in that order; junction bases with no gene match: 17. The germline gives CDR1 SGDLS, CDR2 YYNGEE. The DNA for the CDR3 is TGTGCCAGCAGCTCGAGGGACAGTAACCCCCCCCAGGGCTACACCTTC. Its protein product is CASSSRDSNPPQGYTF.

This chain links TRBV27 with TRBJ1-1; possibly TRBD1 for D (5 bases). Per the germline V gene, CDR1 is MNHEY and CDR2 is SMNVEV (reference sequence). Trimming shortened V by 7 bases and J by 0 bases, and 18 bases separated the two germline ends. The CDR3 extends over 16 amino acids. CDR3 nucleotide sequence: TGTGCCAGCACTCGTGCCGGGACGGCGATGAACACTGAAGCTTTCTTT. It encodes CASTRAGTAMNTEAFF.

The genes are TRBV29-1 and TRBJ2-7; 10 bases agree with TRBD2. V shed 7 bases, J shed 4 bases, and the junction held 10 bases outside the gene matches. Looked up from germline, CDR1 is SQVTM and CDR2 is ANQGSEA. The CDR3 is made up of 14 amino acids. CDR3: CSAQSLAGEYEQYF. The CDR3 DNA is TGCAGCGCTCAATCGCTAGCGGGAGAGTACGAGCAGTACTTC.

J is TRBJ1-2 and V is TRBV9; possible D gene TRBD1, 6 bases. Trimming pared 4 bases from V and 4 bases from J, leaving 20 bases between. The CDR3 totals 16 residues. Germline CDR1 reads SGDLS; CDR2 reads YYNGEE. Here the CDR3 DNA reads TGTGCCAGCAGCCGTCAAGCCCACAGGGACCGCTATGGCTACACCTTC. Residues: CASSRQAHRDRYGYTF.

The chain couples TRBV28 to TRBJ1-2; D call uncertain. V dropped 4 bases and J dropped 3 bases, with 15 bases sitting between them. Germline V lookup: CDR1 MDHEN, CDR2 SYDVKM. This CDR3 has 15 amino acids. The CDR3 loop is CASSSFPSNDYGYTF. CDR3 DNA: TGTGCCAGCAGTTCCTTCCCTTCAAATGACTATGGCTACACCTTC.

Details on this clone: A far more abundant clone sits one base away, making this likely a read error. This chain links TRBV4-2 with TRBJ2-1; D gene uncertain. CDR1 is LGHNA and CDR2 is YNFKEQ in the germline V gene. The CDR3 has 15 amino acids. The V end was cut by 4 bases, the J end by 10 bases, with 20 bases between. CDR3 DNA: TGTGCCAGCAGCCGAGAGCGAAGGACGTCCCCCGAGCAGTTCTTC. Its translation is CASSRERRTSPEQFF.

The chain uses TRBV9 and TRBJ2-1; D remains unclear. The CDR3 sequence is 14 residues long. V gave up 0 bases and J gave up 8 bases, with 12 bases separating them. Looked up from germline, CDR1 is SGDLS and CDR2 is YYNGEE. CDR3 DNA: TGTGCCAGCAGCGTAGCGAATAGCCTCGATGAGCAGTTCTTC. Its translation is CASSVANSLDEQFF.

This clone was detected only once. The chain is built from TRBV9 and TRBJ2-2; D not resolved. Between the trimmed V and J ends, which lost 7 bases and 3 bases, there was a span of 19 bases. This CDR3 has 16 residues. Germline assignment: CDR1 SGDLS and CDR2 YYNGEE. CDR3 nucleotides: TGTGCCAGCCACCCGGGCGGTTTCTTGGACACCGGGGAGCTGTTTTTT. Its protein product is CASHPGGFLDTGELFF.

This clone was counted between two and nine times. V is TRBV19 and J is TRBJ2-3, with 10 bases fitting TRBD2. Trimming at V came to 0 bases and at J to 2 bases, leaving 8 bases not matched to a gene. Germline values: CDR1 LNHDA, CDR2 SQIVND (reference sequence). The CDR3 contains 18 residues. The CDR3 DNA follows: TGTGCCAGTAGTATAGATCTGGCTAGCGGGGGTTTCACAGATACGCAGTATTTT. Its translation: CASSIDLASGGFTDTQYF. Full variable domain (remainder filled in from reference TRBV19 and TRBJ2-3): DGGITQSPKYLFRKEGQNVTLSCEQNLNHDAMYWYRQDPGQGLRLIYYSQIVNDFQKGDIAEGYSVSREKKESFPLTVTSAQKNPTAFYLCASSIDLASGGFTDTQYFGPGTRLTVL.

On this clone: Since a far larger clone is one base different, this is likely a read error. The chain combines TRBV5-4 with TRBJ1-2, with D perhaps TRBD1 (5 bases). The V and J ends lost 4 bases and 4 bases respectively, with 11 bases between them. The germline gives CDR1 SGHNT, CDR2 YYREEE (reference sequence). The CDR3 covers 13 residues. The CDR3, as DNA: TGTGCCAGCAGCCAAGACAGCCTCTATGGCTACACCTTC. Translating gives CASSQDSLYGYTF.

The CDR3 spells CASSLADRGHGYTF. CDR3 nucleotides: TGCGCCAGCAGCTTGGCAGACAGGGGGCATGGCTACACCTTC. This sequence joins TRBV5-1 and TRBJ1-2; the match to TRBD1 covers 10 bases. The CDR3 is 14 amino acids. Looked up from germline, CDR1 is SGHRS and CDR2 is YFSETQ. V lost 0 bases, J lost 6 bases, and 2 bases stayed unmatched. Full variable domain (missing parts from reference TRBV5-1 and TRBJ1-2): KAGVTQTPRYLIKTRGQQVTLSCSPISGHRSVSWYQQTPGQGLQFLFEYFSETQRNKGNFPGRFSGRQFSNSRSEMNVSTLELGDSALYLCASSLADRGHGYTFGSGTRLTVV.

This clone was seen more than once but under ten times. At the DNA level, this CDR3 is encoded by other sequences in the same sample as well. The V call is TRBV7-2, the J call TRBJ2-7, with 9 bases that match TRBD1. The CDR3 sequence is 13 residues long. In germline, CDR1 is SGHTA, CDR2 FQGNSA. J was trimmed by 7 bases and V by 4 bases; bases with no gene match: 5. This chain's CDR3 is CASSSGTGTEQYF. CDR3 sequence (DNA): TGTGCCAGCAGCTCGGGGACAGGGACGGAGCAGTACTTC.

This clone was recorded only once. The V and J genes are TRBV27 and TRBJ2-3; 7 bases line up with TRBD2. This CDR3 contains 15 residues. From germline, CDR1 is MNHEY and CDR2 SMNVEV (reference sequence). The V and J ends lost 3 bases and 9 bases, in that order; junction bases with no gene match: 12. CDR3 bases: TGTGCCAGCAGTTTGTCCCCCAAACTAGCGCCGACGCAGTATTTT. This gives the protein CASSLSPKLAPTQYF.